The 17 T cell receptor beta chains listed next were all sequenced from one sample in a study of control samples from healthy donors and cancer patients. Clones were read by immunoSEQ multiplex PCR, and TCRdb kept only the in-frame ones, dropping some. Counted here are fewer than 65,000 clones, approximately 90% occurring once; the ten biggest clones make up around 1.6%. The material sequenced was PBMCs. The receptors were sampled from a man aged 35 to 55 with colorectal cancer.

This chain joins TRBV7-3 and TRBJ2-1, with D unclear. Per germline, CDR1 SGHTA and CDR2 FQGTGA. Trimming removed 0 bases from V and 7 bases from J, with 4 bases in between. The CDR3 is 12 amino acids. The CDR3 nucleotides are TGTGCCAGCAGCTTAACGCCGAATGAGCAGTTCTTC. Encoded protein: CASSLTPNEQFF.

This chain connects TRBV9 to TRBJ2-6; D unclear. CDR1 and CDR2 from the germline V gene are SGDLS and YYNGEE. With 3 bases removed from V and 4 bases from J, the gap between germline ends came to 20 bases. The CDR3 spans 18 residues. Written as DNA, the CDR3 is TGTGCCAGCAGCGACCCCGGTACAGTGTACTGGGGGGCCAACGTCCTGACTTTC. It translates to CASSDPGTVYWGANVLTF.

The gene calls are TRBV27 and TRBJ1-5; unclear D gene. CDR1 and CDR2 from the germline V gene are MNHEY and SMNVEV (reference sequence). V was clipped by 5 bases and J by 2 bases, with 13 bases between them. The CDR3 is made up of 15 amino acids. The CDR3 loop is CASSPTGFGNQPQHF. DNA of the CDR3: TGTGCCAGCAGTCCCACGGGATTTGGCAATCAGCCCCAGCATTTT.

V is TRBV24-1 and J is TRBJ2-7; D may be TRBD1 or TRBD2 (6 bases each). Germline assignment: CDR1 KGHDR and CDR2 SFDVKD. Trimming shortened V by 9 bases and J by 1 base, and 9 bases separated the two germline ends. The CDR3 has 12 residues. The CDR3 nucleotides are TGTGCCACCCCGGGGGCGTCCTACGAGCAGTACTTC. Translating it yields CATPGASYEQYF.

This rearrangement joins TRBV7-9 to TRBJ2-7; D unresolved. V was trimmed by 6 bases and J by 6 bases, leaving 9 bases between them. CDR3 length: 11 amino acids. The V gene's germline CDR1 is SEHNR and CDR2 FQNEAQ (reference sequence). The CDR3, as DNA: TGTGCCAGCAGGGGCGGCGGCGAGCAGTACTTC. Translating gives CASRGGGEQYF.

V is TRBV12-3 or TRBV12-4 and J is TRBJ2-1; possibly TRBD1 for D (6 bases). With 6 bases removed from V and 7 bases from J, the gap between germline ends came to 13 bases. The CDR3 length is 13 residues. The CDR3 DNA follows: TGTGCCAGCAGCGTGGTTCAGGGGAATGAGCAGTTCTTC. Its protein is CASSVVQGNEQFF.

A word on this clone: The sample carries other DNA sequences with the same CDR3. As DNA, the CDR3 is TGTGCCAGCAGTGAAACGGCAGGGAATGAAGCTTTCTTT. It is translated as CASSETAGNEAFF. The V gene is TRBV2, the J gene TRBJ1-1, with D possibly TRBD1 on 5 matching bases. CDR1 and CDR2 (germline): SNHLY, FYNNEI. This CDR3 has 13 amino acids. V gave up 2 bases and J gave up 7 bases, with 11 bases separating them.

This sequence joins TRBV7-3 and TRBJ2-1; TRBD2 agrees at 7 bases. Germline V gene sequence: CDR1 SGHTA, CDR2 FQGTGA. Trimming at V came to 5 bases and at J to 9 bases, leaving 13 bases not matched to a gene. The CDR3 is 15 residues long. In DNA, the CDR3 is TGTGCCAGCAGCGCCCGGGGAGCGGGGTACTTTGAGCAGTTCTTC. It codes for CASSARGAGYFEQFF.

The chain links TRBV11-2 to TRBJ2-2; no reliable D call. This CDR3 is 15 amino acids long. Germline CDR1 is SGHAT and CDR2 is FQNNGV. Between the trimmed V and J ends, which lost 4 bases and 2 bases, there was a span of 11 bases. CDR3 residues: CASSSGRINTGELFF. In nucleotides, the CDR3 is TGTGCCAGCAGCTCTGGACGGATTAACACCGGGGAGCTGTTTTTT.

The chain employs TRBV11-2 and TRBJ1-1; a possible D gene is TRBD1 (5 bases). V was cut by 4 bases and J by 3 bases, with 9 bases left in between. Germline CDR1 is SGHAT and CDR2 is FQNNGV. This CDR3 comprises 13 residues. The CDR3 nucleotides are TGTGCCAGCAGCTCCCAGGGTTACACTGAAGCTTTCTTT. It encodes CASSSQGYTEAFF.

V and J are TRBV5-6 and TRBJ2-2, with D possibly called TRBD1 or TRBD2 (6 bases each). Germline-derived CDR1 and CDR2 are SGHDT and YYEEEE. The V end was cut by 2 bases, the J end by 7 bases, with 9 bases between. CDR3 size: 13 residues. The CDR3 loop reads CASSFGGGGELFF. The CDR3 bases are TGTGCCAGCAGCTTCGGGGGCGGCGGGGAGCTGTTTTTT.

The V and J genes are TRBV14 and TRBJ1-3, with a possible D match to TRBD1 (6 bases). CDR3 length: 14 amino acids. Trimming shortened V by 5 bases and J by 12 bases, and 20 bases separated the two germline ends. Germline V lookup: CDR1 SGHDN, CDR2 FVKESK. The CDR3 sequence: CASSLRQDRRDIYF. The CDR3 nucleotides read TGTGCCAGCAGCTTACGACAGGATCGGAGAGACATATATTTT.

The CDR3 DNA reads TGCGCCAGCAGCCTTACCGGCGCGGACACTGAAGCTTTCTTT. Amino acids: CASSLTGADTEAFF. This sequence joins TRBV4-1 and TRBJ1-1; D gene unclear. Germline V gene data show CDR1 as MGHRA and CDR2 as YSYEKL. Trimming removed 4 bases from V and 3 bases from J, with 12 bases in between. The CDR3 is 14 residues long.

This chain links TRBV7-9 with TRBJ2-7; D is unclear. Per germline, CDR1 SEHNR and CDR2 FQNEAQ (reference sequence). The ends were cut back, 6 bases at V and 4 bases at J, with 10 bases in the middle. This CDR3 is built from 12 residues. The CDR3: CASRNDVYEQYF. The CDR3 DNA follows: TGTGCCAGCAGGAACGACGTTTACGAGCAGTACTTC.

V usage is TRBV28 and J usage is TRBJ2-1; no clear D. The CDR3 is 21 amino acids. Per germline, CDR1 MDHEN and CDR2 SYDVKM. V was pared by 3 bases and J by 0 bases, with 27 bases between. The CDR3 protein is CASSFTPLFPSASSSYNEQFF. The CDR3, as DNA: TGTGCCAGCAGTTTCACCCCGCTGTTTCCCAGCGCTTCAAGCTCCTACAATGAGCAGTTCTTC.

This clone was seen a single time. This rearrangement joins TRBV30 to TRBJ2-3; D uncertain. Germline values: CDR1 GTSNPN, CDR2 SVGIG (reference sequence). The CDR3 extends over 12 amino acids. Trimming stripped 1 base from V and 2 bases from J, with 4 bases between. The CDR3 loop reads CAWSALTDTQYF. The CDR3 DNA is TGTGCCTGGAGTGCCCTCACAGATACGCAGTATTTT. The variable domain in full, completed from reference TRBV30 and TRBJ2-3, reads SQTIHQWPATLVQPVGSPLSLECTVEGTSNPNLYWYRQAAGRGLQLLFYSVGIGQISSEVPQNLSASRPQDRQFILSSKKLLLSDSGFYLCAWSALTDTQYFGPGTRLTVL.

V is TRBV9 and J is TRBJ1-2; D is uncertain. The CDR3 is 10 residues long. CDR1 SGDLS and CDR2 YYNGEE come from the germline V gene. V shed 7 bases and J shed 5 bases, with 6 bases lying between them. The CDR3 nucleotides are TGTGCCAGCTTAGTGTATGGCTACACCTTC. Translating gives CASLVYGYTF.